Listed here are 18 T cell receptor beta chains from one sample, sequenced in a study of T cell clonality in common variable immunodeficiency. Produced via immunoSEQ multiplex PCR; TCRdb's table is partial and in-frame only. The sample contains approximately 81,000 clones, none of them singletons. The sample taken for sequencing was peripheral blood mononuclear cells. The receptors stem from a person aged 18-69 years in good health.

This clone appeared many times. The read terminates 3 residues ahead of where the CDR3 ends, so the germline J gene completes it. V gene TRBV19 combines with J gene TRBJ2-5; tentatively, D is TRBD2 (5 bases). The CDR3 length is 13 residues. V was shortened by 6 bases and J by 5 bases, with 13 bases between the two germline ends. Germline CDR1 and CDR2: LNHDA and SQIVND (reference sequence). The sequenced CDR3 bases are TGTGCCAGTAGCCCTGCGGGCAGGGAGACC. Amino acids: CASSPAGRET. The whole CDR3 sequence is CASSPAGRETQYF. The full variable domain, rest sourced from reference TRBV19 and TRBJ2-5, is DGGITQSPKYLFRKEGQNVTLSCEQNLNHDAMYWYRQDPGQGLRLIYYSQIVNDFQKGDIAEGYSVSREKKESFPLTVTSAQKNPTAFYLCASSPAGRETQYFGPGTRLLVL.

This clone was observed many times. The missing CDR3 end, 3 residues past where the read stops, is filled in from the germline J gene. The chain recombines TRBV7-9 with TRBJ1-4, with 7 bases that match TRBD1. V shed 8 bases, J shed 6 bases, and the junction held 12 bases outside the gene matches. The V gene's germline CDR1 is SEHNR and CDR2 FQNEAQ (reference sequence). This CDR3 comprises 15 residues. CDR3 loop: CASARATGRYEKLFF. CDR3 DNA (partial): TGTGCCAGCGCCCGGGCGACAGGGAGATATGAAAAA.

This clone has at least ten counts. The CDR3 end is not reached by the read, which stops 3 residues before it; the germline J gene fills it in. V is TRBV7-2 and J is TRBJ1-2; D ambiguous. Trimming pared 4 bases from V and 4 bases from J, leaving 13 bases between. The CDR3 totals 14 residues. Germline CDR1 reads SGHTA; CDR2 reads FQGNSA. The CDR3 is CASSWPGRGYGYTF. The covered CDR3 bases are TGTGCCAGCAGCTGGCCGGGCCGGGGCTATGGC.

In its sample, this clone was seen many times. The read comes to an end 3 residues before the CDR3 does, leaving the germline J gene to fill in the end. This chain joins TRBV19 and TRBJ2-1; 12 bases are a match to TRBD2. The ends lost 5 bases at V and 3 bases at J; junction bases unmatched: 5. Per the germline V gene, CDR1 is LNHDA and CDR2 is SQIVND (reference sequence). The CDR3 loop spans 16 amino acids. CDR3 loop: CASSLAGGRGYNEQFF. The DNA read from the CDR3 is TGTGCCAGTAGTCTAGCGGGAGGGAGGGGCTACAATGAG.

Regarding this clone: The read terminates 3 residues before the CDR3 end, so the remaining end is supplied by the germline J gene. The rearrangement joins TRBV29-1 to TRBJ2-1, with 7 bases lining up with TRBD2. The CDR3 extends over 16 amino acids. The V segment lost 7 bases and the J segment 2 bases; nucleotides outside the gene matches: 14. CDR1 and CDR2 from the germline V gene are SQVTM and ANQGSEA. CDR3 bases read: TGCAGCGCCTTAGGCGGACTAGTGCTAGCCTACAATGAG. This translates into CSALGGLVLAYNE. The complete CDR3 protein is CSALGGLVLAYNEQFF.

This clone was seen ten or more times. The read stops 3 residues short of the end of the CDR3; the missing end is completed from the germline J gene. The J gene is TRBJ2-1, the V gene TRBV7-2; 10 bases are shared with TRBD2. Trimming at V came to 4 bases and at J to 3 bases, leaving 3 bases not matched to a gene. Germline loops: CDR1 SGHTA, CDR2 FQGNSA. The CDR3 loop spans 15 amino acids. The sequenced CDR3 bases are TGTGCCAGCAGCTCACTAGCGGGAAACTACAATGAG. This codes for CASSSLAGNYNE. Given in full, the CDR3 is CASSSLAGNYNEQFF.

This clone was seen a handful of times. The DNA ends 3 residues before the CDR3 does, and the rest of the CDR3 is filled in from the germline J gene. The rearrangement uses TRBV20-1 and TRBJ2-1; 14 bases fit TRBD2. With 3 bases clipped from V and 9 bases from J, the junction kept 10 bases outside the gene matches. The germline gives CDR1 DFQATT, CDR2 SNEGSKA (reference sequence). This CDR3 region has 16 residues. The CDR3 DNA, read in part, is TGCAGTGCTAGGTTATCGGGACTAGCGGGAGAGGGTGAG. Residues: CSARLSGLAGEGE. The full CDR3 reads CSARLSGLAGEGEQFF.

This clone was seen repeatedly, ten times or more. The read comes to an end 3 residues before the CDR3 does, leaving the germline J gene to fill in the end. The V call is TRBV28, the J call TRBJ2-1, with D unresolved. Between the trimmed V and J ends, which lost 5 bases and 0 bases, there was a span of 23 bases. There are 19 residues in the CDR3. Germline V gene lookup returns CDR1 MDHEN and CDR2 SYDVKM. The CDR3 here is CASSPGILRQVLSYNEQFF. CDR3 bases read: TGTGCCAGCAGTCCAGGTATTCTGCGTCAGGTGCTCTCCTACAATGAG.

There are many counts of this clone. The CDR3 extends 3 residues past the end of the read, so its final part is completed from the germline J gene. The chain carries TRBV20-1 and TRBJ2-2, with D tentatively TRBD1 (5 bases). Germline CDR1 reads DFQATT; CDR2 reads SNEGSKA (reference sequence). The CDR3 has 13 residues. The V end lost 6 bases, the J end lost 6 bases, and 14 bases lay between the germline ends. CDR3 residues: CSASQGSAGELFF. CDR3 DNA, as far as it was read: TGCAGTGCCTCTCAGGGTTCCGCCGGGGAG.

Many counts were recorded for this clone. Read coverage stops 3 residues before the CDR3 terminus; the germline J gene supplies the remainder. This sample also contains other DNA sequences that code for the same CDR3. The chain carries TRBV7-2 and TRBJ2-3, with D unclear. The CDR3 length is 12 residues. Germline V CDR1 and CDR2: SGHTA, FQGNSA. The germline V and J ends were trimmed by 4 bases and 2 bases, with 4 bases remaining between them. The DNA read from the CDR3 is TGTGCCAGCAGCTCTCTCACAGATACG. Protein sequence: CASSSLTDT. The whole CDR3 protein is CASSSLTDTQYF.

There are many counts of this clone. Read data end 3 residues before the CDR3 end; the end is taken from the germline J gene. The V gene is TRBV10-3, the J gene TRBJ1-3, with 7 bases aligning to TRBD1. Germline-derived CDR1 and CDR2 are ENHRY and SYGVKD. This CDR3 has 16 amino acids. The V and J ends lost 2 bases and 1 base, in that order; junction bases with no gene match: 5. The covered CDR3 bases are TGTGCCATCAGTGAGGCGGGCAGGGGGTCTGGAAACACC. Its protein product is CAISEAGRGSGNT. The CDR3 in its entirety is CAISEAGRGSGNTIYF.

This clone has at least ten counts. The read stops 3 residues short of the end of the CDR3; the missing end is completed from the germline J gene. The chain combines TRBV7-2 with TRBJ2-7, with D unresolved. V lost 1 base, J lost 0 bases, and 7 bases lay in between. Germline assignment: CDR1 SGHTA and CDR2 FQGNSA. This CDR3 spans 14 amino acids. This CDR3 is CASSLVLSSYEQYF. The covered CDR3 bases are TGTGCCAGCAGCTTAGTTCTCAGCTCCTACGAG. The variable domain in full, with the rest retrieved from reference TRBV7-2 and TRBJ2-7, is GAGVSQSPSNKVTEKGKDVELRCDPISGHTALYWYRQSLGQGLEFLIYFQGNSAPDKSGLPSDRFSAERTGGSVSTLTIQRTQQEDSAVYLCASSLVLSSYEQYFGPGTRLTVT.

This clone was picked up many times. The CDR3 end is not reached by the read, which stops 3 residues before it; the germline J gene fills it in. The chain uses TRBV6-2 or TRBV6-3 and TRBJ2-2, with TRBD2 matching 9 bases. CDR3 length: 15 amino acids. With 6 bases clipped from V and 5 bases from J, the junction kept 7 bases outside the gene matches. The germline gives CDR1 MNHEY, CDR2 SVGEGT. CDR3 DNA (partial): TGTGCCAGCAGAGAAGGACTAGCGCTGACCGGGGAG. Its translation: CASREGLALTGE. The full-length CDR3 reads as CASREGLALTGELFF.

Many counts were recorded for this clone. The CDR3 goes on 3 residues after the read ends, and that part is filled in from the germline J gene. The chain is built from TRBV18 and TRBJ2-1, with 8 bases aligning to TRBD2. This CDR3 region has 15 residues. V was pared by 3 bases and J by 2 bases, with 3 bases of the junction left unmatched. CDR1 is KGHSH and CDR2 is LQKENI in the germline V gene. The CDR3 spells CASSPGTRAYNEQFF. CDR3 DNA, as far as it was read: TGTGCCAGCTCACCGGGGACTAGAGCCTACAATGAG.

This clone was seen repeatedly, ten times or more. The read halts 3 residues ahead of the CDR3 end, with the missing end drawn from the germline J gene. The gene calls are TRBV28 and TRBJ1-3; D remains ambiguous. This CDR3 has 18 residues. The V end was cut by 6 bases, the J end by 2 bases, with 23 bases between. From germline, CDR1 is MDHEN and CDR2 SYDVKM. This chain's CDR3 is CASSSSPLRSITGNTIYF. CDR3 bases read: TGTGCCAGCAGCTCTAGTCCCCTTAGATCTATTACTGGAAACACC.

This clone was counted ten times or more. The CDR3 end is not reached by the read, which stops 3 residues before it; the germline J gene fills it in. The V and J genes are TRBV2 and TRBJ1-1; D remains ambiguous. Germline-derived CDR1 and CDR2 are SNHLY and FYNNEI. The CDR3 sequence is 13 residues long. The V gene lost 6 bases and the J gene lost 6 bases, with 14 bases spanning the gap. CDR3 DNA (partial): TGTGCCAGCAGCGGGGATGCCTGGGCTGAA. As protein: CASSGDAWAE. The whole CDR3 reads CASSGDAWAEAFF. Supplemented by reference TRBV2 and TRBJ1-1, the full variable domain reads EPEVTQTPSHQVTQMGQEVILRCVPISNHLYFYWYRQILGQKVEFLVSFYNNEISEKSEIFDDQFSVERPDGSNFTLKIRSTKLEDSAMYFCASSGDAWAEAFFGQGTRLTVV.

The sample holds many counts of this clone. Coverage ceases 3 residues before the CDR3 finishes, and the germline J gene fills in the end. This rearrangement joins TRBV12-5 to TRBJ2-5, with D perhaps TRBD2 (6 bases). CDR1 is LGHNT and CDR2 is FRNRAP in the germline V gene. Trimming shortened V by 7 bases and J by 1 base, and 13 bases separated the two germline ends. The CDR3 extends over 14 amino acids. The CDR3 is CASAEGNTQETQYF. The CDR3 bases that were read are TGTGCTAGTGCGGAGGGCAACACCCAAGAGACC.

The sample holds many counts of this clone. With the read ending 3 residues before the CDR3 end, the germline J gene is used to fill in that end. This rearrangement joins TRBV2 to TRBJ2-7; TRBD2 matches at 15 bases. The germline V gene has CDR1 SNHLY and CDR2 FYNNEI. The V and J ends lost 8 bases and 1 base, in that order; junction bases with no gene match: 12. The CDR3 loop spans 18 amino acids. CDR3 DNA (partial): TGTGCCAGCCTCCTCGGGGGACTAGCGGGAGGACTTTCCTACGAG. It yields the protein CASLLGGLAGGLSYE. The CDR3, in full, reads CASLLGGLAGGLSYEQYF.